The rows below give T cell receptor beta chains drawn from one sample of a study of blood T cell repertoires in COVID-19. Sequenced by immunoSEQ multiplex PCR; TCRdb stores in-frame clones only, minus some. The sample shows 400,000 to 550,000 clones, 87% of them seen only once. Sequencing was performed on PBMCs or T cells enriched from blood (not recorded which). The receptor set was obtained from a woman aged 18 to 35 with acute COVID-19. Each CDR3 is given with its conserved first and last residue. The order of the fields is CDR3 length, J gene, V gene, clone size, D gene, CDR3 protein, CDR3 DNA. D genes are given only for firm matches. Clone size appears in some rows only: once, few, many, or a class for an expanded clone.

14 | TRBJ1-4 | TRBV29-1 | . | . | CSVKRGGTNEKLFF | TGCAGCGTAAAAAGGGGGGGCACTAATGAAAAACTGTTTTTT
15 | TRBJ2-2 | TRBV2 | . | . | CASLYGDRYTGELFF | TGTGCCAGCCTATATGGAGACAGATACACCGGGGAGCTGTTTTTT
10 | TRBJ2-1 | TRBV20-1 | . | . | CSAQMNEQFF | TGCAGTGCTCAGATGAATGAGCAGTTCTTC
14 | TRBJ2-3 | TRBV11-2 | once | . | CASSLGTIGDTQYF | TGTGCCAGCAGCTTAGGGACAATAGGAGATACGCAGTATTTT
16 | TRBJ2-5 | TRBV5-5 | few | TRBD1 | CASSFPDRGPKETQYF | TGTGCCAGCAGCTTTCCCGACAGGGGGCCCAAAGAGACCCAGTACTTC
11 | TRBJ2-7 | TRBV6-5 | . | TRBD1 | CASSSGGEQYF | TGTGCCAGCAGCTCAGGGGGCGAGCAGTACTTC
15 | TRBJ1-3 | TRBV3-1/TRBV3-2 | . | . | CASSPPGITGNTIYF | TGTGCCAGCAGCCCACCAGGGATTACTGGAAACACCATATATTTT
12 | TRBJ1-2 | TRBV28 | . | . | CASSSTGSGYTF | TGTGCCAGCAGCTCAACAGGGAGTGGCTACACCTTC
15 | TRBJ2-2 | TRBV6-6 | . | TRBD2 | CASSFTSVDTGELFF | TGTGCCAGCAGTTTCACTAGCGTGGACACCGGGGAGCTGTTTTTT
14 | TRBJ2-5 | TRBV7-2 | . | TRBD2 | CASSLPSGIETQYF | TGTGCCAGCAGCTTGCCTAGCGGGATAGAGACCCAGTACTTC
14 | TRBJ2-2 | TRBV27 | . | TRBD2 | CASSFSSGTGELFF | TGTGCCAGCAGTTTTTCTAGCGGCACCGGGGAGCTGTTTTTT
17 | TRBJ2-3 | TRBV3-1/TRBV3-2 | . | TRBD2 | CASSQVSAGGYTDTQYF | TGTGCCAGCAGCCAAGTGTCGGCGGGAGGCTACACAGATACGCAGTATTTT
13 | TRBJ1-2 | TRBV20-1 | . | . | CSASIRWAYGYTF | TGCAGTGCTAGTATAAGGTGGGCCTATGGCTACACCTTC
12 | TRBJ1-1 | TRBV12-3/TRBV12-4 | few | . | CASSRLYTEAFF | TGTGCCAGCAGCCGTCTCTACACTGAAGCTTTCTTT
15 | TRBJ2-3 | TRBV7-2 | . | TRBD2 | CASSLTSGGTDTQYF | TGTGCCAGCAGCTTAACTAGCGGGGGGACAGATACGCAGTATTTT
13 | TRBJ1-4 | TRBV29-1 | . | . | CSVGSGMGEKLFF | TGCAGCGTTGGGTCAGGGATGGGTGAAAAACTGTTTTTT
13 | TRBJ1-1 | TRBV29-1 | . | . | CSARTGGYTEAFF | TGCAGCGCCCGAACGGGAGGGTATACTGAAGCTTTCTTT
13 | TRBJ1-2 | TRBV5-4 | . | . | CASSLLRGYGYTF | TGTGCCAGCAGCTTGCTGCGGGGTTATGGCTACACCTTC
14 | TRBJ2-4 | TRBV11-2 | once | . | CASSLVGRIGDSYF | TGTGCCAGCAGCTTAGTAGGAAGAATCGGGGACTCATACTTC
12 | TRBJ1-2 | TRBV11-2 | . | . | CASSLLYYGYTF | TGTGCCAGCAGCCTTTTGTACTATGGCTACACCTTC
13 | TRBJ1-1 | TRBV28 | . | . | CASSGQGWTEAFF | TGTGCCAGCAGTGGGCAGGGATGGACTGAAGCTTTCTTT
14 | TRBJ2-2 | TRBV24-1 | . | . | CATSGHRNTGELFF | TGTGCCACCAGTGGACACAGGAACACCGGGGAGCTGTTTTTT
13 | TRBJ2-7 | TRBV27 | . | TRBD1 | CASSPGTDNEQYF | TGTGCCAGCAGTCCCGGGACAGATAACGAGCAGTACTTC
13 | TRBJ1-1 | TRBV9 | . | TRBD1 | CASSPGQGVGAFF | TGTGCCAGCAGCCCGGGACAGGGTGTCGGAGCTTTCTTT
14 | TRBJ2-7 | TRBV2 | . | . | CASSEYRSSYEQYF | TGTGCCAGCAGTGAATATCGGAGCTCCTACGAGCAGTACTTC
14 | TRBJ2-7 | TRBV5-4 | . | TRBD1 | CASSLRQGPYEQYF | TGTGCCAGCAGCTTGAGACAGGGGCCCTACGAGCAGTACTTC
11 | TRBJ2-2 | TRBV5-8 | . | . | CASSFIGELFF | TGTGCCAGCAGCTTTATCGGGGAGCTGTTTTTT
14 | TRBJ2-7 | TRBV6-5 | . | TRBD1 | CASSNPGQGREQYF | TGTGCCAGCAGTAACCCGGGACAGGGGCGAGAGCAGTACTTC
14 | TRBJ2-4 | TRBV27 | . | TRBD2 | CASAAGGGKNIQYF | TGTGCCAGCGCTGCGGGGGGGGGCAAAAACATTCAGTACTTC
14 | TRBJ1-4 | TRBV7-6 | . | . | CASSSVGHREKLFF | TGTGCCAGCAGCTCGGTTGGACATCGCGAAAAACTGTTTTTT
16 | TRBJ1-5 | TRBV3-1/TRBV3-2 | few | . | CASSQGRPGQRQPQHF | TGTGCCAGCAGCCAAGGACGACCGGGACAAAGACAGCCCCAGCATTTT
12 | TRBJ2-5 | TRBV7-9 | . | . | CASNSSPETQYF | TGTGCCAGCAACTCATCCCCGGAGACCCAGTACTTC
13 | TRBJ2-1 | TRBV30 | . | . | CAWSEVGHAEQFF | TGTGCCTGGAGTGAGGTTGGGCATGCTGAGCAGTTCTTC
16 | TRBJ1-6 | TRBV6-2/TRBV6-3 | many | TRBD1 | CASSYIDREGGSPLHF | TGTGCCAGCAGTTACATCGACAGGGAAGGAGGCTCACCCCTCCACTTT
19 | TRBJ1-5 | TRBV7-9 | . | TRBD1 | CASSLSPVPGTVPAQPQHF | TGTGCCAGCAGCTTAAGTCCCGTGCCCGGGACAGTTCCAGCCCAGCCCCAGCATTTT
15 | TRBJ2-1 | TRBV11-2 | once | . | CASSREAGTTSEQFF | TGTGCCAGCAGCCGTGAAGCGGGCACAACAAGTGAGCAGTTCTTC
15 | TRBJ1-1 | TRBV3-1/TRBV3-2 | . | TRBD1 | CASSQGGTEGSEAFF | TGTGCCAGCAGCCAAGGGGGGACAGAGGGTAGCGAAGCTTTCTTT
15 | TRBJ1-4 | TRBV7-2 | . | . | CASSSQGIENEKLFF | TGTGCCAGCAGCTCCCAGGGGATAGAAAATGAAAAACTGTTTTTT
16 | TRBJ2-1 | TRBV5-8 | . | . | CASSSWGLESYNEQFF | TGTGCCAGCAGCAGCTGGGGACTGGAGAGTTACAATGAGCAGTTCTTC
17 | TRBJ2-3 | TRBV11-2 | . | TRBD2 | CASSLDLGLAGRDTQYF | TGTGCCAGCAGCTTAGATCTGGGACTAGCGGGGAGAGATACGCAGTATTTT
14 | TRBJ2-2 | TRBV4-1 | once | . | CASSQGHSTGELFF | TGCGCCAGCAGCCAAGGACATTCCACCGGGGAGCTGTTTTTT